The clone carrying this T cell receptor (beta chain) was found a few times. As yet, its antigen is unknown. The data stem from a study of cytomegalovirus exposure and HLA in healthy donors. The study's findings and limits: Upon later analysis, TCR association rates were observed to vary by HLA locus, being highest for DRB1 and lowest for HLA-C.

The CDR3 consists of 15 residues. CDR1 MGHRA and CDR2 YSYEKL come from the germline V gene. Trimming removed 0 bases from V and 8 bases from J, with 15 bases in between. The study ran its PCR with 60 Vbeta and 13 Jbeta primers. Assay used: immunoSEQ multiplex PCR; TCRdb lists only in-frame clones, some missing. The sample lists about 94,000 clones; around 8% were seen once. The V gene is TRBV4-1, the J gene TRBJ2-3; tentative D call: TRBD2 (6 bases). The sequence was collected from a man in his fifties or sixties in good health and CMV-seronegative. Material: PBMCs. The CDR3 reads CASSQDWTIGGTQYF. In nucleotides, the CDR3 is TGCGCCAGCAGCCAAGATTGGACCATCGGGGGTACGCAGTATTTT.